Following are 25 T cell receptor beta chains from one sample sequenced in a study of CD4 T cells in relation to SARS-CoV-2 and coronaviruses. Unexposed donor CD4+ T cells date from about 2011-2018, before the COVID-19 pandemic. After ten to eleven days of culture, CD4+ T cells were isolated. The table came from immunoSEQ multiplex PCR; TCRdb's copy has only in-frame clones and leaves some out. The table shows about 23,000 clones, with around four fifths occurring only once. No antigens are known for them. The sequencing sample was made of CD4+ T cells from PBMCs, cultured in vitro. The receptors here all came from a human donor in good health.

This chain uses TRBV3-1 (or the pseudogene TRBV3-2) with TRBJ1-1, with TRBD1 identical over 8 bases. The V segment lost 5 bases and the J segment 5 bases; nucleotides outside the gene matches: 10. CDR1 and CDR2 from the germline V gene are LGHDT and YNNKEL (reference sequence). The CDR3 contains 15 residues. CDR3 protein: CASSKGTGGRTEAFF. The CDR3 DNA reads TGTGCCAGCAGCAAAGGCACAGGGGGGCGGACTGAAGCTTTCTTT.

This chain joins TRBV28 and TRBJ2-1; 8 nucleotides agree with TRBD2. CDR3 length equals 16 residues. Germline V gene sequence: CDR1 MDHEN, CDR2 SYDVKM. The junction had 17 bases not matched to a gene; V was cut back by 6 bases and J by 10 bases. The CDR3 sequence: CASSTQREHRGYEQFF. For the CDR3, the DNA is TGTGCCAGCAGCACCCAGCGGGAGCATAGGGGGTACGAGCAGTTCTTC.

The genes are TRBV5-8 and TRBJ1-6; D unclear. V lost 0 bases, J lost 7 bases, and 11 bases lay in between. The CDR3 covers 15 residues. CDR1 is SGHTS and CDR2 is YDEGEE in the germline V gene. CDR3 in DNA: TGTGCCAGCAGCTTGGATGGCAGTTGGAATTCACCCCTCCACTTT. Translation gives CASSLDGSWNSPLHF.

This rearrangement joins TRBV3-1 (or the pseudogene TRBV3-2) to TRBJ1-2; 10 nucleotides line up with TRBD1. The germline CDR1 and CDR2 sequences are LGHDT and YNNKEL (reference sequence). Unmatched junction bases numbered 9, after V lost 4 bases and J lost 4 bases. The CDR3 contains 16 residues. CDR3 coding DNA: TGTGCCAGCAGCCGTGGGACAGGGGTATTTCCCTATGGCTACACCTTC. It translates to CASSRGTGVFPYGYTF.

V is TRBV10-3 and J is TRBJ1-1, with D uncertain. The CDR3 runs 14 residues. Trimming stripped 2 bases from V and 1 base from J, with 8 bases between. Germline V lookup: CDR1 ENHRY, CDR2 SYGVKD. The CDR3 DNA is TGTGCCATCAGTGAGAGGGCGGAGAACACTGAAGCTTTCTTT. It codes for CAISERAENTEAFF.

J is TRBJ2-1 and V is TRBV7-2; 10 positions match TRBD1. CDR1 SGHTA and CDR2 FQGNSA come from the germline V gene. Germline trimming cut 4 bases from V and 4 bases from J; bases unmatched to any gene: 7. The CDR3 has 16 amino acids. The CDR3 region has the DNA TGTGCCAGCAGCTCCTTCGGGACAGGGGTGTACAATGAGCAGTTCTTC. It yields the protein CASSSFGTGVYNEQFF.

The chain employs TRBV10-3 and TRBJ2-2, with 7 bases matching TRBD1. Germline V gives CDR1 ENHRY, CDR2 SYGVKD. J lost 0 bases, V lost 6 bases, and 7 bases had no gene match. The CDR3 length is 16 residues. This CDR3 is CAIRKTGTANTGELFF. For the CDR3, the DNA is TGTGCCATCAGAAAAACCGGGACAGCGAACACCGGGGAGCTGTTTTTT.

The rearrangement joins TRBV3-1 (or the pseudogene TRBV3-2) to TRBJ1-3; D ambiguous. CDR1 is LGHDT and CDR2 is YNNKEL in the germline V gene (reference sequence). The CDR3 contains 17 residues. Trimming pared 1 base from V and 8 bases from J, leaving 21 bases between. CDR3 residues: CASSQASERRRVDTIYF. In DNA form, the CDR3 reads TGTGCCAGCAGCCAAGCCTCTGAAAGGCGGAGGGTGGACACCATATATTTT.

This chain connects TRBV2 to TRBJ1-1; D is unclear. From germline, CDR1 is SNHLY and CDR2 FYNNEI. The V end was cut by 2 bases, the J end by 8 bases, with 6 bases between. This CDR3 region has 11 residues. CDR3 loop: CASSEQVEAFF. In DNA, the CDR3 is TGTGCCAGCAGTGAACAGGTAGAAGCTTTCTTT.

This chain links TRBV11-3 with TRBJ2-1; D not certain. CDR3 length: 14 amino acids. Per the germline V gene, CDR1 is SGHNT and CDR2 is YENEEA. V dropped 2 bases and J dropped 6 bases, with 11 bases sitting between them. As DNA, the CDR3 is TGTGCCAGCAGCTTAAACGGGCAAGGCAATGAGCAGTTCTTC. Encoded protein: CASSLNGQGNEQFF.

Here the CDR3 DNA reads TGTGCCAGCAGCCAAGATCGGGACTACGAGCAGTACTTC. Translating it yields CASSQDRDYEQYF. The chain recombines TRBV4-2 with TRBJ2-7; weak D call: TRBD2 (5 bases). With 0 bases removed from V and 3 bases from J, the gap between germline ends came to 6 bases. The CDR3 consists of 13 residues. The germline CDR1 and CDR2 sequences are LGHNA and YNFKEQ.

The V gene is TRBV6-6, the J gene TRBJ2-5; weak D call: TRBD2 (6 bases). The V and J ends lost 8 bases and 9 bases respectively, with 19 bases between them. The CDR3 totals 13 residues. The V gene's germline CDR1 is MNHNY and CDR2 SVGAGI (reference sequence). CDR3 coding DNA: TGTGCCAGCGCCGGGACTCCGGCGTGGGCCCAGTACTTC. It yields the protein CASAGTPAWAQYF.

There are a few counts of this clone. The chain uses TRBV19 and TRBJ2-7; 9 bases agree with TRBD1. The CDR3 length is 16 residues. Unmatched junction bases numbered 14, after V lost 6 bases and J lost 5 bases. Germline-derived CDR1 and CDR2 are LNHDA and SQIVND (reference sequence). The CDR3, as DNA: TGTGCCAGTAGCCCCGTACCAGGGACAGGGTTCCACGAGCAGTACTTC. Protein: CASSPVPGTGFHEQYF.

This clone was seen only a few times. The J gene is TRBJ2-3, the V gene TRBV19, with D uncertain. The ends were cut back, 10 bases at V and 6 bases at J, with 11 bases in the middle. The V gene's germline CDR1 is LNHDA and CDR2 SQIVND (reference sequence). The CDR3 length is 11 residues. Here the CDR3 reads CATLYADTQYF. CDR3 nucleotides: TGTGCCACACTTTACGCGGATACGCAGTATTTT.

The rearrangement uses TRBV6-1 and TRBJ2-2; the match to TRBD2 covers 9 bases. The germline V gene encodes CDR1 MNHNS and CDR2 SASEGT. The CDR3 is 19 residues long. Trimming cost V 2 bases and J 4 bases; bases outside gene matches: 14. The CDR3 spells CASSERGWVVAGVTGELFF. CDR3 nucleotide sequence: TGTGCCAGCAGTGAACGGGGATGGGTGGTAGCGGGAGTCACCGGGGAGCTGTTTTTT.

The chain links TRBV2 to TRBJ2-1; maybe TRBD1 (6 bases). V was pared by 7 bases and J by 0 bases, with 10 bases between. The CDR3 loop spans 14 amino acids. The germline CDR1 and CDR2 sequences are SNHLY and FYNNEI. In DNA form, the CDR3 reads TGTGCCAGCACCGGACAGTCCTCCTACAATGAGCAGTTCTTC. Translation gives CASTGQSSYNEQFF.

The genes are TRBV19 and TRBJ1-4; 7 positions agree with TRBD1. The V gene end was trimmed by 3 bases and the J gene end by 7 bases; junction bases not matched to a gene: 11. Per germline, CDR1 LNHDA and CDR2 SQIVND (reference sequence). CDR3 length: 16 residues. This chain's CDR3 is CASSIPSGGDVEKLFF. The DNA for the CDR3 is TGTGCCAGTAGTATCCCCTCAGGGGGGGACGTTGAAAAACTGTTTTTT.

This chain joins TRBV28 and TRBJ2-4, with D tentatively TRBD1 or TRBD2 (5 bases each). Trimming removed 3 bases at V and 2 bases at J, with 11 bases between. The CDR3 totals 15 residues. Germline assignment: CDR1 MDHEN and CDR2 SYDVKM. The DNA of the CDR3 is TGTGCCAGCAGTTTGAGGTGGGACCCCAAAAACATTCAGTACTTC. Encoded protein: CASSLRWDPKNIQYF.

The gene calls are TRBV1 and TRBJ2-2; TRBD2 is the table's D call and was not checked against the DNA. TRBV1 is annotated as a pseudogene. CDR3 length: 14 amino acids. The CDR3 loop is CTSSPGANTGELFF. DNA of the CDR3: TGCACCAGCAGCCCCGGGGCGAACACCGGGGAGCTGTTTTTT.

The chain combines TRBV12-3 or TRBV12-4 with TRBJ2-5, with D unresolved. CDR3 size: 11 residues. Trimming shortened V by 6 bases and J by 4 bases, and 6 bases separated the two germline ends. The CDR3 loop reads CASRTRETQYF. CDR3 nucleotide sequence: TGTGCCAGCAGAACGAGAGAGACCCAGTACTTC.

This chain connects TRBV19 to TRBJ2-7, with TRBD1 identical over 7 bases. V shed 5 bases, J shed 0 bases, and the junction held 10 bases outside the gene matches. The CDR3 runs to 16 residues. Germline loops: CDR1 LNHDA, CDR2 SQIVND (reference sequence). The CDR3 DNA is TGTGCCAGTAGTCCCCGAACAGGGGCTTTCTCCTACGAGCAGTACTTC. It translates to CASSPRTGAFSYEQYF.

The chain is built from TRBV6-5 and TRBJ1-1, with D uncertain. Germline V lookup: CDR1 MNHEY, CDR2 SVGAGI. CDR3 size: 12 residues. The V end was cut by 5 bases, the J end by 4 bases, with 8 bases between. CDR3 amino acids: CASSREGTEAFF. Here the CDR3 DNA reads TGTGCCAGCAGTAGAGAGGGCACTGAAGCTTTCTTT.

This chain links TRBV19 with TRBJ2-7; D unresolved. The CDR3 sequence is 14 residues long. Germline assignment: CDR1 LNHDA and CDR2 SQIVND (reference sequence). The V gene lost 7 bases and the J gene lost 2 bases, with 15 bases spanning the gap. As DNA, the CDR3 is TGTGCCAGTACCCAAGGGAATCCCCCCTACGAGCAGTACTTC. Amino acid sequence: CASTQGNPPYEQYF.

The rearrangement joins TRBV6-6 to TRBJ1-1, with TRBD1 matching over 7 bases. V was clipped by 0 bases and J by 5 bases; unmatched bases: 3. Per the germline V gene, CDR1 is MNHNY and CDR2 is SVGAGI (reference sequence). The CDR3 length is 14 residues. This chain's CDR3 is CASSYSNRGTEAFF. The DNA of the CDR3 is TGTGCCAGCAGTTACTCTAACAGGGGTACTGAAGCTTTCTTT.

The chain joins TRBV27 to TRBJ2-7; TRBD2 matches at 10 bases. Germline V gene lookup returns CDR1 MNHEY and CDR2 SMNVEV (reference sequence). CDR3 size: 15 residues. V lost 5 bases to trimming and J lost 5 bases; unmatched junction nucleotides: 9. The CDR3 DNA reads as TGTGCCAGCAGTGCGATAACTAGCGGGATCCACGAGCAGTACTTC. Its translation: CASSAITSGIHEQYF.